This T cell receptor beta chain was captured by sequencing in a study of cytomegalovirus exposure and HLA in healthy donors (dated by TCRdb to about 2017). Regarding the research as a whole: According to an earlier analysis of around 600 of the donors, roughly 180 million T cells yielded approximately 120 million unique TCR beta sequences and roughly 280 Gb of sequence data. HLA typing covered class I and class II loci at four-digit resolution. Four or five DR-DQ haplotypes were handled as single units for association and clustering because linkage in the cohort was strong. Alongside the repertoire data, information on donor age, sex, ethnicity and CMV serostatus was compiled. A later analysis re-examined previously published TCR beta repertoires from around 670 donors and added high-resolution HLA genotyping to investigate patterns of TCR occurrence. To predict cytomegalovirus infection status, the study combined high-throughput TCR immunosequencing, statistical association of individual TCRs with disease status, and machine learning. In addition to the first cohort of roughly 670 subjects, a separate validation cohort of 120 different subjects was used. Among the roughly 390 genotyped donors, approximately 81% belonged to the genetic ancestry cluster associated with self-reported Caucasian donors. Typing coverage varied by locus: 629-630 donors for A, B, C, DRB1 and DQB1; approximately 520 for DQA1; over 600 for DPA1; under 490 for DPB1. Genome-wide SNP genotypes for about three fifths of the roughly 670 donors were used in a later genetic analysis, which treated that subset as a discovery cohort. The study used immunosequencing to profile the T cell repertoires of approximately 640 subjects and linked those repertoires to cytomegalovirus serostatus. An earlier analysis of 587 of the donors used high-throughput TCR beta sequencing to judge whether each TCR beta V gene segment behaved as functional or pseudogenic. All discovery cohort repertoires had been generated on a single sequencing platform. The aim of the study was to test whether cataloging public T cell receptors could identify signatures of past pathogen exposure. An early release covering roughly 640 HLA-typed donors comprised about 310 gigabases of sequencing data and 85 million to 100 million unique TCR sequences. Among over 350 genotyped donors of the cohort, an average of around 240,000 unique TCR beta nucleotide sequences were sequenced per donor, about a sixth of them non-productive. The later analysis used no new phenotypic data to find candidate immune exposures, relying instead on TCR beta sequences and their occurrence across donors.

The library was built by means of the immunoSEQ multiplex PCR assay. A mixture of 60 forward primers for TCR Vbeta segments and 13 reverse primers for TCR Jbeta segments was used in the multiplex PCR. The CDR3 region of rearranged TCR beta genes was amplified from genomic DNA by a multiplex PCR assay. On the Illumina HiSeq System, the amplified TCR beta libraries were sequenced as 87-base-pair reads. In the paper's pipeline: A later analysis counted 75 million to 100 million unique TCR beta chains across the 640 or so repertoires, and 9 million to 14 million of these chains were shared by at least two donors. Raw reads were error-corrected and collapsed into unique sequences by a nearest-neighbor algorithm in which closely related sequences were merged to remove PCR and sequencing errors. Alignment of CDR3 sequences to IMGT reference sequences was used to assign V, D and J gene segments. For a sequence to be retained, a match of at least six nucleotides was required to both a V gene segment and a J gene segment. A rearrangement was called productive if the CDR3 had no stop codons and remained in frame with V and J, and every other rearrangement was called non-productive. CDR3 was defined according to IMGT convention as the region running from the second conserved V-encoded cysteine to the conserved J-encoded phenylalanine. In an earlier analysis of 550 to 650 of the donors, sequences lacking an unambiguous match to a single V gene segment were excluded. An earlier analysis of a few hundred of the donors classified V segments as functional when productive rearrangements were above 56.7% and as segregating when the standard deviation between donors was above 5%. To diagnose cytomegalovirus status from the catalog of TCR beta chain sequences, a statistical classification framework was built. In a later analysis, TCR nucleotide sequences were compared against IMGT/GENE-DB human TR gene sequences so that V and J genes could be assigned. Using the TCRdist pipeline, a later analysis assigned CDR3 sequences along with most-parsimonious VDJ recombination scenarios. In a later analysis, every TCR beta chain was defined by the combination of its CDR3 amino acid sequence and its V-gene family, and reads without a unique V-gene family were dropped. To address suspected cross-contamination and a sequencing artifact, a later analysis removed some 620 highly shared, low-generation-probability nucleotide sequences. In a later analysis, a clonal expansion index was calculated for each public chain from normalized within-repertoire ranks of inferred template counts. A later analysis computed generation probabilities with a VDJ recombination model fitted to out-of-frame rearrangements, and checked the results against IGoR. A later analysis scored TCR-TCR, TCR-HLA and TCR-CMV co-occurrence with hypergeometric tests, applying a repertoire-size bias correction to TCR pairs. In a later analysis, false discovery rates were estimated by permuting HLA or CMV assignments 20 times. In a later analysis, co-occurring TCRs were grouped using DBSCAN, and TCRdist sequence similarity was added for clustering within HLA-allele-positive subsets. Co-occurrence clustering excluded repertoires with fewer than 30,000 or more than 120,000 public chains, plus five with anomalous nucleotide sharing. Sourced from immuneACCESS, this table was stored by TCRdb with only in-frame sequences that have V and J called. A share of the clones is absent; for the studies checked, an unresolved V gene accounts for under half, and the remainder has no known explanation. V and J calls and clone size are as listed in that table; D and trimming were resolved from the DNA. The sample table lists 110,000 to 150,000 clones, approximately 78% of them with a count of one. Together, the top ten hold around 2.5% of the sample.

For this clone: The antigen it recognizes is unknown. No base qualities exist here, and no much larger clone lies one base off it.

The cohort comprised around 690 healthy bone marrow donors. Cohort members were all nominally healthy when sampled, although unrecorded immune exposures were likely present. The donor tested CMV seropositive and was one of the 289 seropositive cohort members. A peripheral blood sample was collected from each donor, and TCR beta sequencing was performed on peripheral blood mononuclear cells. The Qiagen DNeasy Blood Extraction Kit was used to extract genomic DNA from the blood cell samples. In the germline V gene, CDR1 corresponds to SGDLS and CDR2 to YYNGEE. The CDR3 goes from the cysteine to the phenylalanine over 15 residues. CDR3 DNA is the only sequence kept; it has 45 bases, read in frame from the first base. V has 7 bases trimmed and J has 3 bases trimmed; junction bases matching no gene number 5. On the study overall, not on this receptor specifically: Only TCR beta chains were sequenced in this cohort, and the absence of alpha or paired-chain data limited detectable features. A later analysis found that most CMV-associated TCR beta chains appeared HLA-restricted, with HLA associations seemingly driven largely by CMV exposure. A cluster of highly shared sequence variants was judged likely to be a technical artifact of the sequencing pipeline. Specific HLA alleles were associated with 16,951 TCR beta sequences at a false discovery rate of 0.05 in a later analysis. In a later analysis, the rate of TCR association differed among HLA loci, with DRB1 alleles having the most associated TCRs and HLA-C alleles having the fewest. The earlier analysis of almost 600 of the donors excluded over 15 rarely observed V segments, including chromosome 9 orphons, because counts were too low. In an earlier analysis of around 600 of the donors, most TCR beta V segments appeared in productive rearrangements about 87% or about 30% of the time, broadly matching IMGT annotations. An association between a missense DCLRE1C variant and V-gene and J-gene trimming of TCR beta chains was found in a later genetic analysis and replicated in an independent cohort. For the cohort, immune exposure information was limited to CMV serostatus. Roughly uniform sequencing depth across donors was assumed in presence/absence analyses, although this assumption may not hold. The 87-base-pair reads could not distinguish some IMGT-functional V segments, including TRBV6-2 and TRBV6-3, so those segments were excluded. Linkage disequilibrium might explain the correlated functional status among segregating V segments, but an unknown experimental factor could not be ruled out. In a later analysis, HLA-associated TCR beta chains were found to be more clonally expanded and to have lower generation probabilities than equally common non-associated chains. A later genetic analysis reported fewer N-insertions in productive TCRs among donors in an Asian-associated ancestry cluster than the roughly 690-donor mean. The classifier was reported to diagnose cytomegalovirus status with high specificity and sensitivity in both the original cohort and the validation cohort. A total of roughly 160 TCR beta chains were listed by the study as associated with cytomegalovirus. In vitro tests confirmed that a few of the cytomegalovirus-associated TCR beta chains recognize cytomegalovirus antigens. A further reported finding was that TCR beta sequences accurately predicted the HLA-A and HLA-B alleles for most subjects in the first cohort. Because HLA typing was unavailable for some donors at each locus, only the typed subset was used in association tests. According to a later analysis, parvovirus B19, influenza, CMV and Epstein-Barr virus appeared linked to several top co-occurrence clusters. When HLA alleles, especially DR and DQ, strongly co-occurred, TCR associations were difficult to assign to individual alleles. According to the authors, the approach could potentially be generalized to other disease states and immunological phenotypes. While some public TCRs were present in many individuals, most TCR sequences turned up only very rarely across donors.

Sequencing input: PBMCs. This TCR was sampled from a young woman in good health and CMV-seropositive. The chain employs TRBV9 and TRBJ2-1; 12 central bases correspond to TRBD2. This receptor has the CDR3 CASASGGAVYNEQFF. The nucleotide sequence is given as TGTGCCAGCGCTAGCGGGGGGGCCGTCTACAATGAGCAGTTCTTC.